Detailed here is one T cell receptor beta chain. Its antigen is currently unknown. An end of the junction does not agree with germline; a read error may underlie this. These data belong to a study of identical twins. Regarding the study as a whole: Models came in too low on out-of-frame TCR alpha sharing in monozygotic twins. These conclusions were based on statistical analysis (cross-sectional, not following the same donors). Fewer insertions marked abundant cord blood beta clonotypes; young adult naive trended weakly, memory not at all.

The authors used template switching to add a universal primer site and gave cDNA unique molecular identifiers. A single record per CDR3 protein comes from TCRdb applying MiXCR to the 5' RACE reads. The repertoire holds approximately 260,000 distinct CDR3 sequences, with 11% to 15% as singletons. This CDR3 region has 15 residues. CDR1 is KGHSH and CDR2 is LQKENI in the germline V gene. The V and J genes are TRBV18 and TRBJ2-7; no clear D gene. The receptor's source is a woman aged 18-29 years in good health. The specimen was memory (CD45RO+) T cells sorted from blood. The CDR3: CASSPLTGSSYEQYF. DNA of the CDR3: TGTGCCAGCTCGCCACTCACTGGCAGCTCCTACGAGCAGTACTTC.